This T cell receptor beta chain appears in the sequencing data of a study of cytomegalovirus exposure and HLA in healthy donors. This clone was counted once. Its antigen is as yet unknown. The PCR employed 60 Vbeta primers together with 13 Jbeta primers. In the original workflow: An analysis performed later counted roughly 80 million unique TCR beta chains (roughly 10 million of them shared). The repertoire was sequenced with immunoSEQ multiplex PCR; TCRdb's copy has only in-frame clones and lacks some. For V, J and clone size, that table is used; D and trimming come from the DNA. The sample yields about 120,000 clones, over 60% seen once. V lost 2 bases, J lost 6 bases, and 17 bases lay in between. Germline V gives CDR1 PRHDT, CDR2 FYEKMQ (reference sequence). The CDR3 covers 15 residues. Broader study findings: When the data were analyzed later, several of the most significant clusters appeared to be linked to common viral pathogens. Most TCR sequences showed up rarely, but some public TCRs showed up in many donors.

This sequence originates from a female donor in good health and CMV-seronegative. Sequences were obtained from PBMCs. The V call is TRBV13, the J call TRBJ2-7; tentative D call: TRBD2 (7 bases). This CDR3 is CASSLQGTGRGEQYF. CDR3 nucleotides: TGTGCCAGCAGCTTACAGGGAACAGGGAGGGGCGAGCAGTACTTC.